This T cell receptor (beta chain) was sequenced in a study of T-cell memory formation after mild COVID-19. Across the study: Largely, TCR clusters stayed within a single donor.

Germline CDR1 and CDR2: DFQATT and SNEGSKA (reference sequence). The CDR3 sequence is 12 residues long. The V end was cut by 0 bases, the J end by 4 bases, with 5 bases between. TCRdb ran MiXCR on the 5' RACE reads and lists one entry per CDR3 protein. The table shows fewer than 300,000 distinct CDR3 sequences, with 16% occurring only once. Sequenced input: PBMCs or a T cell subset sorted from them (not recorded which). The chain has TRBV20-1 and TRBJ2-3; D gene ambiguous. This receptor was identified in a young man who had mild COVID-19 (a few samples of this study predate the infection). Cell type and time point are not known. The CDR3 region is CSARDPADTQYF. In nucleotides, the CDR3 is TGCAGTGCTAGAGATCCTGCAGATACGCAGTATTTT.